A single sample gave rise to the 18 T cell receptor beta chains below, sequenced in a study of a mutant IDH1 vaccine in newly diagnosed glioma. Time point here: week 35, safety follow-up. Topical imiquimod accompanied each vaccine dose, which consisted of 300 ug of mutant IDH1 20-mer peptide. The table came from immunoSEQ multiplex PCR; TCRdb's copy has only in-frame clones and leaves some out. The table has more than 35,000 clones, around 86% seen once. These receptors lack a known antigen. The sample here was PBMCs, taken from a glioma patient whose treatment included an IDH1 peptide vaccine. The receptor set was obtained from a woman aged 40 to 49 with glioma. Some clones in this sample may be carry-over from other donors' samples.

In this sample, this clone is medium-sized. This chain links TRBV20-1 with TRBJ1-1, with 8 bases aligning to TRBD1. V lost 1 base, J lost 10 bases, and 2 bases stayed unmatched. This CDR3 spans 11 amino acids. Germline loops: CDR1 DFQATT, CDR2 SNEGSKA (reference sequence). The CDR3 sequence: CSARVQGGAFF. The CDR3 coding sequence is TGCAGTGCTAGAGTACAGGGGGGAGCTTTCTTT.

CDR3 sequence reads: CSVEMGLGGARGHEQYF. The CDR3, as DNA: TGCAGCGTTGAAATGGGCCTGGGAGGGGCCAGGGGTCACGAGCAGTACTTC. V and J are TRBV29-1 and TRBJ2-7, with a possible D match to TRBD2 (7 bases). CDR3 length equals 17 residues. Trimming shortened V by 2 bases and J by 5 bases, and 25 bases separated the two germline ends. Per the germline V gene, CDR1 is SQVTM and CDR2 is ANQGSEA.

This chain joins TRBV9 and TRBJ2-2, with D possibly called TRBD1 or TRBD2 (5 bases each). Deletions cut 3 bases from V and 4 bases from J, with 16 bases between. The CDR3 loop spans 16 amino acids. CDR1 is SGDLS, CDR2 YYNGEE, per germline. The CDR3 DNA is TGTGCCAGCAGCGGGGGGTGGGACCCAGGCACCGGGGAGCTGTTTTTT. It translates to CASSGGWDPGTGELFF.

This clone rates as medium-sized. This chain links TRBV5-1 with TRBJ2-2; 8 positions match TRBD2. CDR3 length: 17 amino acids. From germline, CDR1 is SGHRS and CDR2 YFSETQ. Losses at the gene ends were 0 bases for V and 3 bases for J; bases not matched to a gene: 7. The CDR3 loop is CASSLVPAGGDTGELFF. For the CDR3, the DNA is TGCGCCAGCAGCTTGGTTCCCGCGGGGGGAGACACCGGGGAGCTGTTTTTT.

J is TRBJ1-1 and V is TRBV5-1; D is unclear. Germline V gene sequence: CDR1 SGHRS, CDR2 YFSETQ. V dropped 0 bases and J dropped 5 bases, with 5 bases sitting between them. This CDR3 spans 12 amino acids. The CDR3 spells CASSLERTEAFF. CDR3 DNA sequence: TGCGCCAGCAGCTTGGAGCGAACTGAAGCTTTCTTT.

The rearrangement uses TRBV5-5 and TRBJ2-4; D not certain. The V gene's germline CDR1 is SGHKS and CDR2 YYEKEE (reference sequence). The CDR3 length is 14 residues. V was clipped by 4 bases and J by 0 bases, with 8 bases between them. The CDR3 here is CASSRDLAKNIQYF. CDR3 sequence (DNA): TGTGCCAGCAGCAGGGATCTAGCCAAAAACATTCAGTACTTC.

The gene calls are TRBV6-5 and TRBJ2-6, with 7 bases that match TRBD1. CDR1 and CDR2 (germline): MNHEY, SVGAGI. V was clipped by 6 bases and J by 2 bases; unmatched bases: 4. CDR3 length: 15 amino acids. Here the CDR3 reads CASRSDRAGANVLTF. Here the CDR3 DNA reads TGTGCCAGCAGATCCGACAGGGCTGGGGCCAACGTCCTGACTTTC.

The CDR3 loop is CAINAIPTPGTLGHTGELFF. CDR3 in DNA: TGTGCCATCAATGCTATCCCCACACCTGGGACTCTAGGCCACACCGGGGAGCTGTTTTTT. This sequence joins TRBV10-3 and TRBJ2-2, with D perhaps TRBD2 (6 bases). Germline CDR1 and CDR2: ENHRY and SYGVKD. The CDR3 has 20 residues. V shed 7 bases and J shed 3 bases, with 30 bases lying between them.

The genes are TRBV5-6 and TRBJ2-3; possibly TRBD2 for D (6 bases). The V end lost 5 bases, the J end lost 5 bases, and 18 bases lay between the germline ends. Germline CDR1 reads SGHDT; CDR2 reads YYEEEE. CDR3 length: 15 amino acids. The CDR3 loop reads CASSHGTLYGDTQYF. The CDR3 nucleotides are TGTGCCAGCAGTCACGGGACTCTGTATGGAGATACGCAGTATTTT.

The chain couples TRBV2 to TRBJ1-6; TRBD1 aligns across 7 bases. The V and J ends lost 6 bases and 8 bases, in that order; junction bases with no gene match: 10. The germline V gene has CDR1 SNHLY and CDR2 FYNNEI. The CDR3 is 15 amino acids. CDR3: CASSIEGAGDSPLHF. In DNA form, the CDR3 reads TGTGCCAGCAGCATAGAGGGGGCTGGGGATTCACCCCTCCACTTT. Full variable domain (remainder filled in from reference TRBV2 and TRBJ1-6): EPEVTQTPSHQVTQMGQEVILRCVPISNHLYFYWYRQILGQKVEFLVSFYNNEISEKSEIFDDQFSVERPDGSNFTLKIRSTKLEDSAMYFCASSIEGAGDSPLHFGNGTRLTVT.

The V gene is TRBV29-1, the J gene TRBJ2-5, with TRBD2 matching 11 bases. CDR3 size: 18 residues. Germline V gene sequence: CDR1 SQVTM, CDR2 ANQGSEA. V lost 3 bases, J lost 1 base, and 13 bases stayed unmatched. CDR3 residues: CSVEAGGVSGRAQETQYF. The CDR3 nucleotides read TGCAGCGTTGAGGCGGGGGGGGTTAGCGGGAGGGCCCAAGAGACCCAGTACTTC.

The V and J genes are TRBV7-2 and TRBJ2-1, with 10 nucleotides matching TRBD2. V shed 8 bases and J 4 bases; nucleotides not matched to a gene: 8. Germline V gene sequence: CDR1 SGHTA, CDR2 FQGNSA. The CDR3 has 15 amino acids. CDR3: CASGAAGGPYNEQFF. The CDR3 DNA reads TGTGCCAGCGGCGCAGCGGGAGGGCCGTACAATGAGCAGTTCTTC.

This clone was seen once. The genes are TRBV6-5 and TRBJ2-1; unclear D gene. Germline CDR1 and CDR2: MNHEY and SVGAGI. Trimming removed 1 base at V and 10 bases at J, with 14 bases between. This CDR3 region has 14 residues. The CDR3 nucleotides are TGTGCCAGCAGTTACTTCCAGGACCTCGGGGAGCAGTTCTTC. It yields the protein CASSYFQDLGEQFF.

This chain joins TRBV6-5 and TRBJ2-3; a possible D gene is TRBD1 (5 bases). Germline V gene sequence: CDR1 MNHEY, CDR2 SVGAGI. V was trimmed by 6 bases and J by 0 bases, leaving 13 bases between them. The CDR3 length is 15 residues. The CDR3 region is CASSRQSPSTDTQYF. In nucleotides, the CDR3 is TGTGCCAGCAGCAGACAGAGCCCTAGCACAGATACGCAGTATTTT.

The CDR3 DNA reads as TGTGCCAGCACGGGGACAGGGGGTTATAATTCACCCCTCCACTTT. Its translation: CASTGTGGYNSPLHF. The J gene is TRBJ1-6, the V gene TRBV2; 11 bases agree with TRBD1. CDR1 SNHLY and CDR2 FYNNEI come from the germline V gene. This CDR3 region has 15 residues. V shed 7 bases, J shed 4 bases, and the junction held 3 bases outside the gene matches.

This clone has only a few counts. V usage is TRBV4-2 and J usage is TRBJ2-2, with 9 bases matching TRBD2. Germline values: CDR1 LGHNA, CDR2 YNFKEQ. The CDR3 is 18 amino acids. V gave up 0 bases and J gave up 2 bases; unmatched junction bases: 7. The CDR3 DNA follows: TGTGCCAGCAGCCAAGATAAGCGGGGGGCGGATAACACCGGGGAGCTGTTTTTT. Translating gives CASSQDKRGADNTGELFF.

This clone occurred a few times. The chain recombines TRBV5-5 with TRBJ1-6; no definite D call. Germline V CDR1 and CDR2: SGHKS, YYEKEE (reference sequence). The CDR3 loop spans 17 amino acids. Trimming took off 4 bases at V and 9 bases at J, with 23 bases between the two ends. The CDR3 is CASSPDLSGVSSSPLHF. The CDR3 DNA sequence: TGTGCCAGCAGCCCAGATCTCAGTGGGGTTAGTAGTTCACCCCTCCACTTT.

The V and J genes are TRBV7-6 and TRBJ2-1; 9 positions match TRBD2. The CDR3 runs 16 residues. V lost 3 bases to trimming and J lost 2 bases; unmatched junction nucleotides: 5. In germline, CDR1 is SGHVS, CDR2 FNYEAQ. CDR3: CASSFLAGETYNEQFF. CDR3 DNA: TGTGCCAGCAGCTTTTTAGCGGGAGAGACCTACAATGAGCAGTTCTTC. The full variable domain, completed using reference TRBV7-6 and TRBJ2-1, is GAGVSQSPRYKVTKRGQDVALRCDPISGHVSLYWYRQALGQGPEFLTYFNYEAQQDKSGLPNDRFSAERPEGSISTLTIQRTEQRDSAMYRCASSFLAGETYNEQFFGPGTRLTVL.